This T cell receptor (beta chain) was retrieved from a study of blood T cell repertoires in COVID-19. In the study overall: PBMCs, B-cell-depleted T cells, or T cells provided the cDNA or gDNA that made up the material.

Trimming took 3 bases from V and 9 from J, leaving 14 bases between them. Germline V CDR1 and CDR2: MNHNS, SASEGT. The CDR3 consists of 13 residues. Original processing notes: Quantification of nucleated cells was approximated via reference gene primer amplification. TCRdb's copy holds only in-frame clones and misses some; the assay was immunoSEQ multiplex PCR. V and J calls and clone size are copied from that table; D and trimming were computed from the DNA. The profile shows around 45,000 clones, about 90% of them singletons. The count of this clone is one. This sequence joins TRBV6-1 and TRBJ2-5; D is unresolved. The clonotype originates from a man at least 80 years old with acute or convalescent COVID-19. Sequencing used peripheral blood. The CDR3 loop is CASSDLTSRPQYF. CDR3 nucleotide sequence: TGTGCCAGCAGTGATCTGACAAGCCGTCCCCAGTACTTC.